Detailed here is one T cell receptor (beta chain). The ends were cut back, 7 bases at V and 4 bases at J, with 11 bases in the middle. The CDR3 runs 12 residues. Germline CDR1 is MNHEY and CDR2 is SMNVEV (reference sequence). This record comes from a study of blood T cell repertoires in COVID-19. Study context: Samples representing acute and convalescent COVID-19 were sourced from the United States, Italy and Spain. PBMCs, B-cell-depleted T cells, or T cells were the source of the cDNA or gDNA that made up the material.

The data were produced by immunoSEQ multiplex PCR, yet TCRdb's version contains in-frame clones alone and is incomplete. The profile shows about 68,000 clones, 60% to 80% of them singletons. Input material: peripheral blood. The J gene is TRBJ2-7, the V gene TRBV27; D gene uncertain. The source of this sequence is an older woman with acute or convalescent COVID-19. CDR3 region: CASKSGLYEQYF. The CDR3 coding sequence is TGTGCCAGCAAGTCAGGTTTATACGAGCAGTACTTC.